Following are 3 T cell receptor beta chains from one sample sequenced in a study of Ad26.COV2.S vaccination and SARS-CoV-2 variants. The treatment was: roughly 18 received Ad26.COV2.S at low or high dose, single or two shots; 5 received placebo; per-sample allocation not given. Sample collection was performed on day 63 after the first vaccine or placebo injection. Libraries were prepared by immunoSEQ multiplex PCR; TCRdb keeps only in-frame clonotypes and omits some of them. The table lists fewer than 400,000 clones, around four fifths of them singletons, with around 2% in the top ten. Specimen: peripheral blood, collected in a trial of Ad26.COV2.S vaccine versus placebo. The source is a person between 18 and 59 years old who received the Ad26.COV2.S COVID-19 vaccine or a placebo.

J is TRBJ2-1 and V is TRBV24-1, with no clear D. Trimming removed 4 bases from V and 7 bases from J, with 13 bases in between. This CDR3 has 14 amino acids. CDR1 is KGHDR, CDR2 SFDVKD, per germline. CDR3 in amino acids: CATSDTLKGNEQFF. Here the CDR3 DNA reads TGTGCCACCAGTGACACTTTGAAAGGTAATGAGCAGTTCTTC.

V is TRBV5-1 and J is TRBJ1-1; the match to TRBD1 covers 7 bases. V lost 4 bases and J lost 1; bases outside the gene matches: 1. Germline loops: CDR1 SGHRS, CDR2 YFSETQ. This CDR3 contains 13 residues. The CDR3 reads CASSRDRNTEAFF. For the CDR3, the DNA is TGCGCCAGCAGCAGGGACAGGAACACTGAAGCTTTCTTT.

Comments on this clone: Other DNA sequences of this sample code for an identical CDR3. The gene calls are TRBV5-1 and TRBJ2-3; D might be TRBD2 (5 bases). V lost 0 bases and J 0 bases, leaving 8 bases between the germline ends. The germline gives CDR1 SGHRS, CDR2 YFSETQ. This CDR3 is 15 amino acids long. CDR3 sequence (DNA): TGCGCCAGCAGCTTGGACGGGGTAAGCACAGATACGCAGTATTTT. Its translation: CASSLDGVSTDTQYF.